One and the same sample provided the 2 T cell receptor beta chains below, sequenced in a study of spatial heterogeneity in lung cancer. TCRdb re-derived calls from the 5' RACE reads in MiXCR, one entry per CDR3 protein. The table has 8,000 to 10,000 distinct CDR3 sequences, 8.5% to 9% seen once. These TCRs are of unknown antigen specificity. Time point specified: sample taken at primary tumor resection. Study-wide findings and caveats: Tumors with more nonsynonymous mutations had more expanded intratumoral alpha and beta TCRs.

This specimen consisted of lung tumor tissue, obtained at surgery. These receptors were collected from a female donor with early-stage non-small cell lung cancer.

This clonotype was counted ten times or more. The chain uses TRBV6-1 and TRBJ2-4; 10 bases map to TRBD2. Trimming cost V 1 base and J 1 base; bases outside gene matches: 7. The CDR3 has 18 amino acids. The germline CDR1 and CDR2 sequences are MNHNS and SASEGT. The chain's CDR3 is CASSEGTSGGVAKNIQYF. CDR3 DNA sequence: TGTGCCAGCAGTGAAGGGACTAGCGGAGGAGTTGCCAAAAACATTCAGTACTTC.

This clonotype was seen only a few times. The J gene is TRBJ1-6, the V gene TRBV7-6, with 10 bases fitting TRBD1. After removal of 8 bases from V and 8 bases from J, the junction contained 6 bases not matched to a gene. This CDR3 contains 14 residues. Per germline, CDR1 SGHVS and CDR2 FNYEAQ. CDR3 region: CASQEGTGDSPLHF. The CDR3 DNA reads TGTGCCAGCCAAGAAGGGACAGGGGATTCACCCCTCCACTTT.